These T cell receptor beta chains were read from a single sample in a study of cytomegalovirus exposure and HLA in healthy donors. Profiled with immunoSEQ multiplex PCR; TCRdb holds only in-frame clones, not every one. The sample shows hundreds of thousands of clones, approximately 90% of them seen only once. Sequencing was carried out using PBMCs. Source of these receptors: a young woman in good health and CMV-seronegative. CDR3s include the opening cysteine and the closing phenylalanine or tryptophan. Each record gives: clone size, V gene, J gene, CDR3 protein. Clone size, where shown, is once, few, many, or a class for clones that have expanded.

>.|TRBV6-5|TRBJ1-4
CASSYRGNEKLFF
>few|TRBV29-1|TRBJ1-2
CSVVSGNYGYTF
>.|TRBV6-5|TRBJ1-2
CASSYPGQGAGGYTF
>.|TRBV2|TRBJ1-2
CASSERVAGGMDYGYTF
>.|TRBV4-1|TRBJ2-7
CASSQTSGYEQYF
>.|TRBV9|TRBJ2-1
CASSPLKSSYNEQFF
>.|TRBV28|TRBJ2-2
CASSLFQTGELFF
>.|TRBV2|TRBJ1-1
CASGPGTGGNTEAFF
>.|TRBV15|TRBJ2-1
CATSRISGGSSYNEQFF
>.|TRBV9|TRBJ2-7
CASSTGQGKGEQYF
>.|TRBV28|TRBJ2-7
CASSIRGVSPYEQYF
>.|TRBV6-6|TRBJ2-1
CASSLAGGTYNEQFF
>.|TRBV14|TRBJ2-3
CASSRGGPSTDTQYF
>.|TRBV10-3|TRBJ1-4
CAISEPDRGGEKLFF
>.|TRBV6-1|TRBJ2-3
CASSTLAGGPDTQYF
>.|TRBV15|TRBJ2-7
CATSSPSRQGSGEQYF
>few|TRBV25-1|TRBJ1-5
CASSAGTLSNQPQHF
>.|TRBV27|TRBJ2-7
CASSDAGTSGSGQYF
>.|TRBV28|TRBJ2-3
CASRSQGANRDTQYF
>once|TRBV6-6|TRBJ2-7
CASNADRVYEQYF
>.|TRBV25-1|TRBJ1-1
CASSEYTPVKNTEAFF
>.|TRBV5-1|TRBJ2-3
CASSVGGTSGGATQYF
>.|TRBV6-6|TRBJ2-2
CASSYVWGGTGELFF
>.|TRBV2|TRBJ2-7
CASSAAGTSYEQYF
>.|TRBV19|TRBJ2-2
CASRDSGVIGELFF
>.|TRBV7-9|TRBJ2-7
CASSLGPNYEQYF
>.|TRBV7-6|TRBJ2-5
CASSLPRTGGQETQYF
>.|TRBV25-1|TRBJ1-2
CASSQGLIYGYTF
>once|TRBV2|TRBJ2-3
CASSVTSGGSTDTQYF